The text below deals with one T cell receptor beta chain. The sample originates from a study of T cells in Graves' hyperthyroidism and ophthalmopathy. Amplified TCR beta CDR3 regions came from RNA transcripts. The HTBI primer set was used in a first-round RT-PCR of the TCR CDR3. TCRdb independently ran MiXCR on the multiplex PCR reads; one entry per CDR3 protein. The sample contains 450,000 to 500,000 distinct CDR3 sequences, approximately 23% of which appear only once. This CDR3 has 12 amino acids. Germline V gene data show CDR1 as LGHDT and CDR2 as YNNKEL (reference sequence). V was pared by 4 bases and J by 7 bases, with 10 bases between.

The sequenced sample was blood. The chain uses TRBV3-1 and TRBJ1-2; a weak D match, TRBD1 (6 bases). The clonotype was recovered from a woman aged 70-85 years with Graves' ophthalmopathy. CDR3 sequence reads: CASSPQGSGYTF. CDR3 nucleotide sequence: TGTGCCAGCAGCCCCCAGGGGAGTGGCTACACCTTC.